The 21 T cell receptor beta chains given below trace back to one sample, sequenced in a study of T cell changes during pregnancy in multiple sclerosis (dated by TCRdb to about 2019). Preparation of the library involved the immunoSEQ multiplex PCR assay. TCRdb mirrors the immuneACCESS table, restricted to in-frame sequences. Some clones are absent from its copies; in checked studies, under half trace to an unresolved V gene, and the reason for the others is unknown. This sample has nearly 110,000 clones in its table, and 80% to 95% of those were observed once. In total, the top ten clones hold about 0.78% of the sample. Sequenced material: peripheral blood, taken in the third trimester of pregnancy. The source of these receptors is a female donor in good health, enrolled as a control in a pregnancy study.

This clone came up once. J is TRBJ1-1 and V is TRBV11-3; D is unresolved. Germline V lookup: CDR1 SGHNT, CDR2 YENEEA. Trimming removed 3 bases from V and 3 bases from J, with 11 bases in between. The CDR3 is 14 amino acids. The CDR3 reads CASSFAGPDTEAFF. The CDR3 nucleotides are TGTGCCAGCAGCTTCGCAGGCCCCGACACTGAAGCTTTCTTT.

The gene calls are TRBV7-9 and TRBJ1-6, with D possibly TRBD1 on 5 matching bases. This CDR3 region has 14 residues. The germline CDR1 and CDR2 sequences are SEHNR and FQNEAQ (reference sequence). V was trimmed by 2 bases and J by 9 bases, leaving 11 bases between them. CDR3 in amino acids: CASSLQGLGSPLHF. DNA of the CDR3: TGTGCCAGCAGCTTACAGGGTCTAGGTTCACCCCTCCACTTT.

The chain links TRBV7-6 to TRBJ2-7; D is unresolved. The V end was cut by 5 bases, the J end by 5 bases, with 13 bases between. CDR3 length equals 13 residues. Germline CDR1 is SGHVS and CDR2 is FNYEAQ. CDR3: CASSPSARDEQYF. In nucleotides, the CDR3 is TGTGCCAGCAGCCCTAGTGCCCGGGACGAGCAGTACTTC.

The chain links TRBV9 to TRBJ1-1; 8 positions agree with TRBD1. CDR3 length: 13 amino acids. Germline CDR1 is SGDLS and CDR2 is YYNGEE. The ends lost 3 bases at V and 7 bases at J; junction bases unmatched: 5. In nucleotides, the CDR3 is TGTGCCAGCAGCGCGACAGGGGAACTTGAAGCTTTCTTT. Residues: CASSATGELEAFF.

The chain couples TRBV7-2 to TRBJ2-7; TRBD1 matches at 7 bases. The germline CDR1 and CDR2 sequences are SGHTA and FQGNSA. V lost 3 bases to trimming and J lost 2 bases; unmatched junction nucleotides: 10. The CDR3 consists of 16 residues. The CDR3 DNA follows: TGTGCCAGCAGCTTCGATAGACAGGGCTCGGCCTACGAGCAGTACTTC. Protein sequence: CASSFDRQGSAYEQYF.

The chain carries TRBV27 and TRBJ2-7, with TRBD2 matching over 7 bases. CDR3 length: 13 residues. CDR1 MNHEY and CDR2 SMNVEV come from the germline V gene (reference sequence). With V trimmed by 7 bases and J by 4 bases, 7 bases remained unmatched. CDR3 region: CASIKPGGYEQYF. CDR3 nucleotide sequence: TGTGCCAGCATAAAGCCCGGGGGGTACGAGCAGTACTTC.

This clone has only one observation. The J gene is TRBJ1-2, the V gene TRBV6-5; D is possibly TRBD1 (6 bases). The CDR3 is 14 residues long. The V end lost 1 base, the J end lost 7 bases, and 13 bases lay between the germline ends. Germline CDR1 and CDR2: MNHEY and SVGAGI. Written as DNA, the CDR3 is TGTGCCAGCAGTTACTTGACAGGAAGGGGTGGCTACACCTTC. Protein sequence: CASSYLTGRGGYTF.

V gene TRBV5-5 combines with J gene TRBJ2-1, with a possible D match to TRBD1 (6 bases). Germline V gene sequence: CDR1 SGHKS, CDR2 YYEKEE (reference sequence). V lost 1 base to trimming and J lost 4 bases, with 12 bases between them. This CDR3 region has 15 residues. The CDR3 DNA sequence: TGTGCCAGCAGCTTGACGCAGGGGATTTACAATGAGCAGTTCTTC. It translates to CASSLTQGIYNEQFF.

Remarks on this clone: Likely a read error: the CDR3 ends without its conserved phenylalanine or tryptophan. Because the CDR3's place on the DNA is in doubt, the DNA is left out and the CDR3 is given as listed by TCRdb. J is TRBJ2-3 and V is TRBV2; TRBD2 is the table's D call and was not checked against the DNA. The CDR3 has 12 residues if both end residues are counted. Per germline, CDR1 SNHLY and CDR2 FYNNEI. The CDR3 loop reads CASSRLAGGLSA.

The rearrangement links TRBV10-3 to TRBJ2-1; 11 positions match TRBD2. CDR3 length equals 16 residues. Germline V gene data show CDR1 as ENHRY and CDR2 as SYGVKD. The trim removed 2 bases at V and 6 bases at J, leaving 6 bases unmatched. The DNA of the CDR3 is TGTGCCATCAGTGAGGCACTAGCGGGGGTTTTCAATGAGCAGTTCTTC. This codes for CAISEALAGVFNEQFF.

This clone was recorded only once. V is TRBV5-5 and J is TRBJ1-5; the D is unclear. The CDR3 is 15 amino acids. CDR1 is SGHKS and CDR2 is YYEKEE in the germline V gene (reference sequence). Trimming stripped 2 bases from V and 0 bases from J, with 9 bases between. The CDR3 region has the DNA TGTGCCAGCAGCTTCGGGTTTGGTAGCAATCAGCCCCAGCATTTT. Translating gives CASSFGFGSNQPQHF.

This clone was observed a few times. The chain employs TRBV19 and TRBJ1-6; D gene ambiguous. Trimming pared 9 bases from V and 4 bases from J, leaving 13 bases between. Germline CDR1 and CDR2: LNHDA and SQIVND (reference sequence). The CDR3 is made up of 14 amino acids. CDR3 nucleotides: TGTGCCAGCTCTCTCAGTGGTTATAATTCACCCCTCCACTTT. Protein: CASSLSGYNSPLHF.

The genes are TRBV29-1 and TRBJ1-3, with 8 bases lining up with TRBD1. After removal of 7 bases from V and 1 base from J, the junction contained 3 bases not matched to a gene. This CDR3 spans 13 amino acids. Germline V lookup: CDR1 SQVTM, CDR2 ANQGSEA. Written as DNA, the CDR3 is TGCAGCGCGTACAGGGGGTCTGGAAACACCATATATTTT. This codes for CSAYRGSGNTIYF.

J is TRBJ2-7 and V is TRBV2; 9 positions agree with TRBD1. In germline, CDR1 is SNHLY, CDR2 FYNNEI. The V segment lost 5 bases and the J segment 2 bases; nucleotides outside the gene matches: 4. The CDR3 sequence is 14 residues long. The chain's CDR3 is CASSTGTGPYEQYF. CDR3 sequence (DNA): TGTGCCAGCAGTACCGGGACAGGGCCCTACGAGCAGTACTTC. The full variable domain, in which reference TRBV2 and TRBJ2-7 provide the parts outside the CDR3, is EPEVTQTPSHQVTQMGQEVILRCVPISNHLYFYWYRQILGQKVEFLVSFYNNEISEKSEIFDDQFSVERPDGSNFTLKIRSTKLEDSAMYFCASSTGTGPYEQYFGPGTRLTVT.

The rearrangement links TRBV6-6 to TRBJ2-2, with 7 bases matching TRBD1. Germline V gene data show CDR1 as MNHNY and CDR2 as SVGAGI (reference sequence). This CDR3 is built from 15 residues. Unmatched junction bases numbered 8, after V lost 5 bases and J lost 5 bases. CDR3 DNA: TGTGCCAGCAGTCCCCCCCAGGGGGATACCGGGGAGCTGTTTTTT. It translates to CASSPPQGDTGELFF.

CDR3 amino acids: CARLTVSSYEQYF. Here the CDR3 DNA reads TGTGCCAGATTGACAGTCAGCTCCTACGAGCAGTACTTC. The V gene is TRBV7-9, the J gene TRBJ2-7; a possible D gene is TRBD1 (5 bases). Germline-derived CDR1 and CDR2 are SEHNR and FQNEAQ (reference sequence). CDR3 length equals 13 residues. V lost 9 bases to trimming and J lost 0 bases, with 12 bases between them.

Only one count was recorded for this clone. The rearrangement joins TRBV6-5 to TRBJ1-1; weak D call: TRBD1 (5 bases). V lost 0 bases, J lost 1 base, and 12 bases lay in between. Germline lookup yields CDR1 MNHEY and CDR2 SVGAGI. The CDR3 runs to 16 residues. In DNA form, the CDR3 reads TGTGCCAGCAGTTACTCTGTCGACAGCTCGAACACTGAAGCTTTCTTT. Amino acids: CASSYSVDSSNTEAFF.

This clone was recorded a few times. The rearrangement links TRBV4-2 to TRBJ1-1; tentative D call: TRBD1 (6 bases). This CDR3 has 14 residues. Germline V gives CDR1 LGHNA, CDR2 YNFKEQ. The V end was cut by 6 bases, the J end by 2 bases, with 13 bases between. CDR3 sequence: CASRPGVDNTEAFF. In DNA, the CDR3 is TGTGCCAGCAGACCAGGGGTCGATAACACTGAAGCTTTCTTT.

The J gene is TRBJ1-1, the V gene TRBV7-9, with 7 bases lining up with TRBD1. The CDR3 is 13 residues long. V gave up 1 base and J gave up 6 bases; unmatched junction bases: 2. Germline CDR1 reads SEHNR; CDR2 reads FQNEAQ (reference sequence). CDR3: CASSLDGQAEAFF. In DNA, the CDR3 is TGTGCCAGCAGCTTAGACGGACAGGCTGAAGCTTTCTTT.

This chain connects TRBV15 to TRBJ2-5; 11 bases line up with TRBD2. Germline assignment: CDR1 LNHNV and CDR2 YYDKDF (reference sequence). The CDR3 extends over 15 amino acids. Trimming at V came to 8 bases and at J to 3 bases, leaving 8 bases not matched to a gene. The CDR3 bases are TGTGCCACCGGACCATTAGCGGGGGGGAAAGAGACCCAGTACTTC. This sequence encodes CATGPLAGGKETQYF.

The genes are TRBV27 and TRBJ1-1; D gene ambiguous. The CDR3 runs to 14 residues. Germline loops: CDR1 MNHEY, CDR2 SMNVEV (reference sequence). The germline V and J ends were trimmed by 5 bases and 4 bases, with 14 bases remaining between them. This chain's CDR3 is CASSPPEGSTEAFF. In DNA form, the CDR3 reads TGTGCCAGCAGTCCCCCTGAGGGAAGCACTGAAGCTTTCTTT.